This TCR beta chain was sequenced in a study of T-cell reconstitution after alpha-beta-depleted transplantation in children. TCRbeta library construction was performed incorporating unique molecular identifiers. TCRdb analysed the PCR reads with MiXCR anew, one entry per CDR3 protein. The table lists 90,000 to 100,000 distinct CDR3 sequences, about 25% of them singletons. This clonotype has only a few counts. Trimming shortened V by 1 base and J by 4 bases, and 5 bases separated the two germline ends. CDR1 is DFQATT and CDR2 is SNEGSKA in the germline V gene (reference sequence). The CDR3 is made up of 12 amino acids.

This chain uses TRBV20-1 with TRBJ2-1; D gene uncertain. This sequence was found in a boy aged 2 to 9 with acute lymphoblastic leukemia, due to receive a stem cell transplant. The starting material was PBMCs, obtained before TCRalphabeta/CD19-depleted stem cell transplant. The CDR3 nucleotides are TGCAGTGCTAGAGCGACATACAATGAGCAGTTCTTC. This sequence encodes CSARATYNEQFF.